A selection of T cell receptor beta chains follows, all from one sample in a study of glioma-infiltrating T cells. TCRdb independently ran MiXCR on the multiplex PCR reads; one entry per CDR3 protein. The sample has 35,000 to 45,000 distinct CDR3 sequences, around 20% seen once. Sequencing was performed on glioma tissue, nonneoplastic brain tissue, or PBMCs (not recorded which). The receptors were gathered from a human donor with low-grade glioma or glioblastoma, undergoing nonglioma brain surgery, or in good health (not recorded which). The CDR3 runs from the conserved cysteine through the conserved F or W. Each record gives: J gene, clone size, D gene, V gene, CDR3 protein, CDR3 DNA. D genes are given only for firm matches. The listing skips clone size in some rows; elsewhere it reads once, few, many or a size class.

j_call: TRBJ2-5; clone_size: -; d_call: -; v_call: TRBV29-1; cdr3_aa: CSVEGQGETQYF; cdr3_nt: TGCAGCGTTGAGGGACAAGGAGAGACCCAGTACTTC
j_call: TRBJ2-7; clone_size: many; d_call: TRBD1; v_call: TRBV12-3/TRBV12-4; cdr3_aa: CASSLGQGPWEQYF; cdr3_nt: TGTGCCAGCAGTTTAGGACAGGGCCCTTGGGAGCAGTACTTC
j_call: TRBJ2-3; clone_size: many; d_call: -; v_call: TRBV4-1; cdr3_aa: CASSPSELFPDTQYF; cdr3_nt: TGCGCCAGCAGCCCCTCGGAGTTGTTCCCAGATACGCAGTATTTT
j_call: TRBJ1-1; clone_size: few; d_call: -; v_call: TRBV3-1; cdr3_aa: CASSSSKNTEAFF; cdr3_nt: TGTGCCAGCAGCTCATCCAAGAACACTGAAGCTTTCTTT
j_call: TRBJ2-7; clone_size: many; d_call: -; v_call: TRBV4-1; cdr3_aa: CASSHDQNPDEQYF; cdr3_nt: TGCGCCAGCAGCCATGACCAGAACCCCGACGAGCAGTACTTC
j_call: TRBJ2-7; clone_size: -; d_call: TRBD2; v_call: TRBV12-3/TRBV12-4; cdr3_aa: CASSLDAGVSHSYEQYF; cdr3_nt: TGTGCCAGCAGTTTAGACGCGGGAGTCTCCCACTCCTACGAGCAGTACTTC
j_call: TRBJ2-7; clone_size: once; d_call: TRBD1; v_call: TRBV6-6; cdr3_aa: CARSPTQGQGEQYF; cdr3_nt: TGTGCCAGAAGTCCCACCCAGGGACAGGGGGAGCAGTACTTC
j_call: TRBJ2-7; clone_size: -; d_call: -; v_call: TRBV20-1; cdr3_aa: CSVAGNSYEQYF; cdr3_nt: TGCAGTGTGGCAGGTAATTCCTACGAGCAGTACTTC
j_call: TRBJ2-7; clone_size: -; d_call: TRBD1; v_call: TRBV29-1; cdr3_aa: CSVAQGTDEQYF; cdr3_nt: TGCAGCGTTGCACAGGGGACGGACGAGCAGTACTTC
j_call: TRBJ2-3; clone_size: many; d_call: -; v_call: TRBV19; cdr3_aa: CASSIIADTQYF; cdr3_nt: TGTGCCAGTAGTATAATTGCAGATACGCAGTATTTT
j_call: TRBJ2-5; clone_size: -; d_call: -; v_call: TRBV7-9; cdr3_aa: CASSRYGTGKGETQYF; cdr3_nt: TGTGCCAGCAGCCGTTATGGGACCGGAAAAGGGGAGACCCAGTACTTC
j_call: TRBJ1-1; clone_size: many; d_call: TRBD1; v_call: TRBV20-1; cdr3_aa: CSARDETGGWTEAFF; cdr3_nt: TGCAGTGCTAGAGATGAGACAGGGGGCTGGACTGAAGCTTTCTTT
j_call: TRBJ1-2; clone_size: many; d_call: TRBD1; v_call: TRBV7-2; cdr3_aa: CASSLGPGQHYGYTF; cdr3_nt: TGTGCCAGCAGCTTAGGGCCGGGACAGCACTATGGCTACACCTTC
j_call: TRBJ1-2; clone_size: few; d_call: -; v_call: TRBV12-3/TRBV12-4; cdr3_aa: CASTRRQATRGYTF; cdr3_nt: TGTGCCAGCACCCGAAGACAGGCCACCAGGGGCTACACCTTC
j_call: TRBJ2-2; clone_size: many; d_call: TRBD1; v_call: TRBV28; cdr3_aa: CASYSGTGDTGELFF; cdr3_nt: TGTGCCAGTTATTCCGGGACAGGGGACACCGGGGAGCTGTTTTTT
j_call: TRBJ1-6; clone_size: many; d_call: -; v_call: TRBV12-3/TRBV12-4; cdr3_aa: CASSFQDINSPLHF; cdr3_nt: TGTGCCAGCAGTTTTCAGGACATCAACTCACCCCTCCACTTT
j_call: TRBJ2-3; clone_size: many; d_call: -; v_call: TRBV3-1; cdr3_aa: CASSQAGTISTDTQYF; cdr3_nt: TGTGCCAGCAGCCAAGCCGGGACCATTAGCACAGATACGCAGTATTTT
j_call: TRBJ2-3; clone_size: many; d_call: -; v_call: TRBV28; cdr3_aa: CASIGVVTDTQYF; cdr3_nt: TGTGCCAGCATTGGGGTCGTCACAGATACGCAGTATTTT
j_call: TRBJ1-1; clone_size: medium-sized; d_call: TRBD1; v_call: TRBV27; cdr3_aa: CASSYRQGVNTEAFF; cdr3_nt: TGTGCCAGCAGCTATCGACAGGGAGTGAACACTGAAGCTTTCTTT
j_call: TRBJ2-7; clone_size: many; d_call: TRBD2; v_call: TRBV28; cdr3_aa: CASSSPSGSYEQYF; cdr3_nt: TGTGCCAGCAGTTCACCTAGCGGCTCCTACGAGCAGTACTTC
j_call: TRBJ2-1; clone_size: -; d_call: -; v_call: TRBV14; cdr3_aa: CASTHPRERGDEQFF; cdr3_nt: TGTGCCAGCACCCACCCCAGGGAGAGGGGAGATGAGCAGTTCTTC
j_call: TRBJ2-3; clone_size: many; d_call: -; v_call: TRBV20-1; cdr3_aa: CSARESGDTQYF; cdr3_nt: TGCAGTGCTAGGGAATCAGGGGATACGCAGTATTTT